This T cell receptor (beta chain) was retrieved from a study of blood T cell repertoires in COVID-19 (dated by TCRdb to 2020 to 2022). At the level of the whole study: The collaborator samples originated in the United States, Italy and Spain and spanned the acute and convalescent phases of COVID-19. Sample metadata almost always included a de-identified subject ID, COVID-19 status, age in years and sex. HLA class I and class II types, where available, came from metadata supplied by the sample provider rather than from assay-based typing. A freely available public database, intended as a resource for researchers studying the immune response to SARS-CoV-2, is where the repertoires were released. The prospective study material was composed of cDNA or gDNA derived from T cells, B-cell-depleted T cells, or PBMCs. Samples were obtained from the ongoing ImmuneRACE study (first 160 participants) and from about 1,300 subjects provided by 6 global collaborators. The dataset comprised deeply sampled blood TCRbeta repertoires from subjects exposed to, actively infected with, or recovered from COVID-19.

Beyond this particular receptor, the publication reports: The quantity of clinical and demographic metadata differed by source and by participant and was supplied without curation.

Notes on this clone: Its antigen specificity is not known. No quality values exist for individual bases; no much larger clone is one base distant.

TCRbeta CDR3 regions were amplified from genomic DNA by means of the immunoSEQ Assay, a bias-controlled multiplex PCR. The study's processing was this. Within the assay, amplification of reference gene primers was used to estimate how many nucleated cells each sample contained. Sequence reads were collapsed and filtered to measure the absolute abundance of every unique TCRbeta CDR3 rearrangement. For each sample, productive Simpson clonality was calculated as the square root of Simpson's diversity index across productive rearrangements. TCRdb obtained this table from immuneACCESS and retained in-frame rearrangements with V and J assigned. These tables miss some clones; where compared with another copy, unresolved V genes account for less than half of the shortfall, and the remainder is unexplained. That table furnishes V, J and clone size, whereas the DNA furnished D and trimming. Within this sample are around 330,000 clones, with around 89% of them counted one time only. The ten largest clones represent 1.5% to 2% of the sample.

V drops 4 bases and J drops 6 bases, leaving 12 bases in between. CDR1 and CDR2 (MDHEN, SYDVKM) derive from the germline V gene. Its CDR3 holds 14 amino acids, cysteine through phenylalanine. The CDR3 DNA has 42 bases and is translated from base 1. At one collaborating source in Seattle, patients were enrolled during active infection and were followed longitudinally through the course of disease. Each collaborating institution followed its own protocols to collect whole blood in K2EDTA tubes. For TCRbeta analysis, collaborators shipped samples in one of three forms: frozen whole blood, isolated PBMCs, or DNA extracted from either of those sample types.

Sequencing was performed on peripheral blood. The sequence came from a young woman with COVID-19, enrolled during active disease. The rearranged chain carries TRBV28 and TRBJ1-4; the D gene cannot be resolved reliably. The CDR3 reads CASSSRRVDEKLFF. The base sequence is TGTGCCAGCAGTTCCAGGAGGGTGGATGAAAAACTGTTTTTT.